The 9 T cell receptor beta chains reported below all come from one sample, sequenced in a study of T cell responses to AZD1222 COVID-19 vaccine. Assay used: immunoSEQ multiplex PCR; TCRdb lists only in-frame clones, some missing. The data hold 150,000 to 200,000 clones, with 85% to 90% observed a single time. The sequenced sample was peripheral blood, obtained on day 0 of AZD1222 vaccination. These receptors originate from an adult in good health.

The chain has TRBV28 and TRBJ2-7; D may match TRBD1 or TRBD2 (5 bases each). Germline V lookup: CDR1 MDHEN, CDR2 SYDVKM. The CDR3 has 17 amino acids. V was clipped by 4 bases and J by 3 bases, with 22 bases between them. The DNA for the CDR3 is TGTGCCAGCAGTTCTGGGGACGGCGGACGAAAAAACTACGAGCAGTACTTC. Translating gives CASSSGDGGRKNYEQYF.

This CDR3 reads CASSWGQGRNTEAFF. The CDR3 DNA sequence: TGTGCCAGCAGCTGGGGACAGGGACGGAACACTGAAGCTTTCTTT. The V gene is TRBV2, the J gene TRBJ1-1; 9 bases are shared with TRBD1. The V gene end was trimmed by 6 bases and the J gene end by 1 base; junction bases not matched to a gene: 6. Germline CDR1 is SNHLY and CDR2 is FYNNEI. This CDR3 region has 15 residues.

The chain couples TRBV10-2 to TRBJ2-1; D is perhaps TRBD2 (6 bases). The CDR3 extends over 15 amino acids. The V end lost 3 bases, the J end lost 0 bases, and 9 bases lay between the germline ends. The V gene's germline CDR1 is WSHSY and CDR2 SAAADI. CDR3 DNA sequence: TGCGCCAGCAGTGACCTAGCGACCTCCTACAATGAGCAGTTCTTC. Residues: CASSDLATSYNEQFF.

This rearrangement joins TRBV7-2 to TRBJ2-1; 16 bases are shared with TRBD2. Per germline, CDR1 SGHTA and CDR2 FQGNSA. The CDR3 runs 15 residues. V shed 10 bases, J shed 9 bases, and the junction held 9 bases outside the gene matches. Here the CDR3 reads CATDGTSGGAGEQFF. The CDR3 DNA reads TGTGCCACCGACGGGACTAGCGGGGGGGCAGGTGAGCAGTTCTTC.

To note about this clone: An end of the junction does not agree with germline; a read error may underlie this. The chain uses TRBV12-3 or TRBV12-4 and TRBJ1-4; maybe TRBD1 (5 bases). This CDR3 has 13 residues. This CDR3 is CAGSFAGNEKLFF. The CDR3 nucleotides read TGTGCCGGCAGTTTTGCAGGGAATGAAAAACTGTTTTTT.

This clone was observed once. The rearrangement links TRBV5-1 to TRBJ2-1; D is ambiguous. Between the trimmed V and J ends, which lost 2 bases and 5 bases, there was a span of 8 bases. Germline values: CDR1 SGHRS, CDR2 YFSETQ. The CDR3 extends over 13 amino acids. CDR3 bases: TGCGCCAGCAGCTTATCCGAGAACAATGAGCAGTTCTTC. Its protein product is CASSLSENNEQFF.

The CDR3 nucleotides are TGTGCCAGTCACCCCGCCGGGACAGGGGGCAACAAACTCCACTTT. Protein product: CASHPAGTGGNKLHF. V is TRBV27 and J is TRBJ1-6; 12 positions match TRBD1. In germline, CDR1 is MNHEY, CDR2 SMNVEV (reference sequence). The CDR3 totals 15 residues. J was trimmed by 16 bases and V by 9 bases; bases with no gene match: 16.

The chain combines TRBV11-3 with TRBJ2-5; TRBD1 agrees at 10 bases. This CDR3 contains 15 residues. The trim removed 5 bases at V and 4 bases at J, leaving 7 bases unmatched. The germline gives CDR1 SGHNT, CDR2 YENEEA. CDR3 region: CASSTGTGARETQYF. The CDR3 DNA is TGTGCCAGCAGCACCGGGACAGGGGCACGAGAGACCCAGTACTTC. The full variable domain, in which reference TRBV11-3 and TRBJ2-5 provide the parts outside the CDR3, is EAGVVQSPRYKIIEKKQPVAFWCNPISGHNTLYWYLQNLGQGPELLIRYENEEAVDDSQLPKDRFSAERLKGVDSTLKIQPAELGDSAVYLCASSTGTGARETQYFGPGTRLLVL.

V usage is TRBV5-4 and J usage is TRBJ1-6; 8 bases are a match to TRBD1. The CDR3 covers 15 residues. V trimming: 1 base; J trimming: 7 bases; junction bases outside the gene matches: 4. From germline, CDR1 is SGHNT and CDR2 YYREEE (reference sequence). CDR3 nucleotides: TGTGCCAGCAGCTTGACAGGGGGAAAGAATTCACCCCTCCACTTT. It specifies CASSLTGGKNSPLHF. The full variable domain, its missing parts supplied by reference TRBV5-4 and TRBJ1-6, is ETGVTQSPTHLIKTRGQQVTLRCSSQSGHNTVSWYQQALGQGPQFIFQYYREEENGRGNFPPRFSGLQFPNYSSELNVNALELDDSALYLCASSLTGGKNSPLHFGNGTRLTVT.